A selection of T cell receptor beta chains follows, all from one sample in a study of cytomegalovirus exposure and HLA in healthy donors. Clones were read by immunoSEQ multiplex PCR, and TCRdb kept only the in-frame ones, dropping some. The table records about 180,000 clones, more than 65% of them present only once. Sequencing input: PBMCs. The receptors shown here come from a girl aged 2 to 9 in good health and CMV-seropositive. The CDR3 runs from the conserved cysteine through the conserved F or W. Clone sizes are given selectively: once, few, many, or a class where the clone is expanded.

clone_size v_call cdr3_aa
. TRBV15 CATSRVRGLAPYNEQFF
. TRBV5-6 CASSLGPGDSYEQYF
. TRBV28 CASSHGQGDQPQHF
. TRBV20-1 CSARTEYEQYF
. TRBV4-1 CASSHTLPWAGQNTEAFF
once TRBV9 CASSPSGTGGYEQYF
. TRBV2 CASSESGQGAGSPLHF
. TRBV25-1 CASSARRAYEQYF
once TRBV6-6 CASSWGSNYGYTF
. TRBV4-2 CASSRIGRDRKNSPLHF
. TRBV9 CASSVRTGGDGYTF
. TRBV7-2 CASSFPGVYNEQFF
. TRBV7-3 CASSLSGTGELFF
. TRBV15 CATSLGTPLNYGYTF
. TRBV5-1 CASSLAGVETQYF
once TRBV18 CASSPDRKETQYF
once TRBV4-2 CASSQDRHRIYEQYF
. TRBV27 CASSTILRGTDTQYF
. TRBV7-9 CASSLSRVGTGHGYTF
. TRBV9 CASSETGRNYGYTF